This T cell receptor (beta chain) came from a study of PD-1 blockade in classical Hodgkin lymphoma. CDR1 SGHRS and CDR2 YFSETQ come from the germline V gene. With V trimmed by 4 bases and J by 3 bases, 8 bases remained unmatched. This CDR3 contains 16 residues. Sequencing was performed with immunoSEQ multiplex PCR; in TCRdb, only in-frame clones are kept and a portion is missing. The data contain around 45,000 clones, almost 90% of them singletons. Relapses following autologous stem cell transplantation were seen in all patients, with brentuximab vedotin exposure varying. The V gene is TRBV5-1, the J gene TRBJ2-3, with 10 positions matching TRBD1. The sample here was peripheral blood mononuclear cells (PBMCs), taken at baseline. The sequence derives from a human donor with classical Hodgkin lymphoma. The CDR3 spells CASSIAGTGATDTQYF. CDR3 bases: TGCGCCAGCAGCATAGCCGGGACAGGGGCGACAGATACGCAGTATTTT.